This T cell receptor (beta chain) was identified during a study of long-term antiretroviral therapy in people with HIV. A minimum of one pre-ART and two post-ART PBMC samples existed for each donor. Participants with HIV, all of them, were treated in the United States. Assay version v3.0 of immunoSEQ was used, and it was run at survey level. Sequencing was intended to reach roughly 40,000-50,000 T-cell genomes per sample. Sequenced by immunoSEQ multiplex PCR; TCRdb stores in-frame clones only, minus some. The sample comprises tens of thousands of clones, 85% to 95% of which are singletons, and 2% to 2.5% rests with the top ten. V was pared by 5 bases and J by 2 bases, with 4 bases of the junction left unmatched. Germline assignment: CDR1 SGHVS and CDR2 FQNEAQ. CDR3 length: 16 residues. With regard to this clone: Its antigen is still unknown.

General study points: Researchers lacked any data on ART adherence, viral resistance or therapy changes.

This TCR came from a man in his thirties or forties with HIV. Sequenced here: unsorted PBMCs, sampled around 9.2 years after starting antiretroviral therapy. The V gene is TRBV7-8, the J gene TRBJ2-3, with 13 bases lining up with TRBD2. As DNA, the CDR3 is TGTGCCAGCAGCGTAGGGACTAGCGGGGCCACAGATACGCAGTATTTT. Protein sequence: CASSVGTSGATDTQYF.